One and the same sample provided the 29 T cell receptor beta chains below, sequenced in a study of T-cell memory formation after mild COVID-19. TCRdb analysed the 5' RACE reads with MiXCR anew, one entry per CDR3 protein. The table has under 550,000 distinct CDR3 sequences, over 15% seen once; the top ten hold more than 9%. The sequencing input was PBMCs or a T cell subset sorted from them (not recorded which). Source of these receptors: an adult woman who had mild COVID-19 (a few samples of this study predate the infection). Cell type and time point are not known.

The chain carries TRBV20-1 and TRBJ2-1; D might be TRBD1 or TRBD2, each matching 5 bases. V shed 5 bases and J shed 2 bases, with 13 bases lying between them. CDR1 is DFQATT and CDR2 is SNEGSKA in the germline V gene (reference sequence). This CDR3 is 14 amino acids long. The CDR3 region is CSALDGATYNEQFF. The CDR3 nucleotides are TGCAGTGCTCTGGACGGGGCGACCTACAATGAGCAGTTCTTC.

This clonotype was picked up a small number of times. The J gene is TRBJ2-3, the V gene TRBV6-5; 9 nucleotides align to TRBD2. The CDR3 is 16 amino acids. The junction had 8 bases not matched to a gene; V was cut back by 6 bases and J by 1 base. CDR1 is MNHEY and CDR2 is SVGAGI in the germline V gene. As DNA, the CDR3 is TGTGCCAGCAGCCTTAGCGGGAGTTTAGGCACAGATACGCAGTATTTT. Its translation: CASSLSGSLGTDTQYF.

The chain couples TRBV12-3 or TRBV12-4 to TRBJ2-5, with TRBD2 as a possible D gene (7 bases). V was clipped by 3 bases and J by 5 bases, with 19 bases between them. This CDR3 has 16 residues. CDR3 amino acids: CASSFRAGAARETQYF. The DNA of the CDR3 is TGTGCCAGCAGTTTCCGCGCGGGGGCTGCCCGGGAGACCCAGTACTTC.

The rearrangement uses TRBV5-1 and TRBJ2-7, with D maybe TRBD1 (5 bases). Germline loops: CDR1 SGHRS, CDR2 YFSETQ. The CDR3 consists of 15 residues. The germline V and J ends were trimmed by 4 bases and 4 bases, with 18 bases remaining between them. The CDR3 protein is CASSITWGPSYEQYF. The CDR3 DNA follows: TGCGCCAGCAGCATCACATGGGGCCCTTCATACGAGCAGTACTTC. The full variable domain, with the rest looked up from reference TRBV5-1 and TRBJ2-7, is KAGVTQTPRYLIKTRGQQVTLSCSPISGHRSVSWYQQTPGQGLQFLFEYFSETQRNKGNFPGRFSGRQFSNSRSEMNVSTLELGDSALYLCASSITWGPSYEQYFGPGTRLTVT.

This chain connects TRBV12-3 or TRBV12-4 to TRBJ1-2; D gene uncertain. V was shortened by 10 bases and J by 8 bases, with 11 bases between the two germline ends. The CDR3 is made up of 10 amino acids. The CDR3 here is CAIYRGGYTF. The CDR3 DNA reads TGTGCCATCTATCGAGGGGGCTACACCTTC.

This rearrangement joins TRBV18 to TRBJ2-7; perhaps TRBD2 as D (5 bases). This CDR3 has 19 residues. The germline V gene encodes CDR1 KGHSH and CDR2 LQKENI. Trimming shortened V by 10 bases and J by 5 bases, and 36 bases separated the two germline ends. CDR3 loop: CANPYAFPDYPPPSDEQYF. CDR3 bases: TGTGCCAACCCATATGCGTTCCCCGACTACCCCCCTCCAAGCGACGAGCAGTACTTC.

The rearrangement links TRBV20-1 to TRBJ1-2, with a weak D call TRBD1 (6 bases). The V end was cut by 6 bases, the J end by 7 bases, with 27 bases between. The CDR3 is 16 amino acids. Per the germline V gene, CDR1 is DFQATT and CDR2 is SNEGSKA (reference sequence). The CDR3 DNA reads as TGCAGTGCCTTCAGAATAGGGGGGAAGCCCCTCTCTGGCTACACCTTC. This sequence encodes CSAFRIGGKPLSGYTF.

This clonotype was seen at least ten times. Written as DNA, the CDR3 is TGTGCCAGCTCTTTAGCGGTATATGGCTACACCTTC. Protein sequence: CASSLAVYGYTF. The chain joins TRBV12-3 or TRBV12-4 to TRBJ1-2, with unresolved D. The CDR3 runs 12 residues. The germline V and J ends were trimmed by 8 bases and 5 bases, with 12 bases remaining between them.

The CDR3 DNA reads TGTGCCTGGAGTGTACAAGCGTTCACAGATACGCAGTATTTT. This gives the protein CAWSVQAFTDTQYF. The genes are TRBV30 and TRBJ2-3; no clear D gene. The length of the CDR3 is 14 residues. V was cut by 0 bases and J by 2 bases, with 9 bases left in between. CDR1 is GTSNPN, CDR2 SVGIG, per germline (reference sequence). The complete variable domain, with remaining parts taken from reference TRBV30 and TRBJ2-3, reads SQTIHQWPATLVQPVGSPLSLECTVEGTSNPNLYWYRQAAGRGLQLLFYSVGIGQISSEVPQNLSASRPQDRQFILSSKKLLLSDSGFYLCAWSVQAFTDTQYFGPGTRLTVL.

A few counts support this clonotype. V and J are TRBV18 and TRBJ2-5, with D tentatively TRBD1 (6 bases). This CDR3 spans 14 amino acids. Germline V gene lookup returns CDR1 KGHSH and CDR2 LQKENI. V was pared by 1 base and J by 5 bases, with 11 bases between. As DNA, the CDR3 is TGTGCCAGCTCACCACTCAGGGGATCGGAGACCCAGTACTTC. It is translated as CASSPLRGSETQYF.

The chain joins TRBV9 to TRBJ1-6; unclear D gene. The CDR3 loop spans 16 amino acids. The V gene lost 0 bases and the J gene lost 5 bases, with 12 bases spanning the gap. Germline-derived CDR1 and CDR2 are SGDLS and YYNGEE. CDR3 region: CASSVEGSPDNSPLHF. The CDR3 coding sequence is TGTGCCAGCAGCGTAGAGGGCAGCCCGGATAATTCACCCCTCCACTTT.

The rearrangement joins TRBV6-5 to TRBJ2-2; 7 bases map to TRBD2. Germline loops: CDR1 MNHEY, CDR2 SVGAGI. CDR3 length: 18 residues. J gave up 1 base and V 7 bases, and 15 bases lay outside the gene matches. CDR3 DNA sequence: TGTGCCAGCACCCCCTCACCAGGAGCGGGAATGAACACCGGGGAGCTGTTTTTT. This sequence encodes CASTPSPGAGMNTGELFF.

The chain couples TRBV7-3 to TRBJ2-1; 11 bases map to TRBD2. From germline, CDR1 is SGHTA and CDR2 FQGTGA. The CDR3 length is 15 residues. The V segment lost 3 bases and the J segment 8 bases; nucleotides outside the gene matches: 6. As DNA, the CDR3 is TGTGCCAGCAGCTTCATCGGACTAGCGGGCGATGAGCAGTTCTTC. Amino acid sequence: CASSFIGLAGDEQFF.

There are a few counts of this clonotype. This chain links TRBV6-2 or TRBV6-3 with TRBJ2-5; 8 bases are shared with TRBD2. CDR1 and CDR2 from the germline V gene are MNHEY and SVGEGT. CDR3 length: 14 residues. The trim removed 4 bases at V and 5 bases at J, leaving 6 bases unmatched. The CDR3 nucleotides are TGTGCCAGCAGTTTTGGCGGGAGGACGGAGACCCAGTACTTC. It yields the protein CASSFGGRTETQYF.

The chain joins TRBV29-1 to TRBJ2-1, with 7 positions matching TRBD2. Germline V lookup: CDR1 SQVTM, CDR2 ANQGSEA. Unmatched junction bases numbered 3, after V lost 4 bases and J lost 0 bases. This CDR3 region has 14 residues. The CDR3 protein is CSVALADSYNEQFF. CDR3 nucleotides: TGCAGCGTTGCCCTAGCGGACTCCTACAATGAGCAGTTCTTC.

The chain carries TRBV12-3 or TRBV12-4 and TRBJ2-3; 9 bases line up with TRBD2. Unmatched junction bases numbered 8, after V lost 6 bases and J lost 4 bases. There are 15 residues in the CDR3. CDR3 protein: CASRYSGGSPDTQYF. DNA of the CDR3: TGTGCCAGCAGATATAGCGGGGGTAGCCCAGATACGCAGTATTTT.

This clonotype showed up just a few times. The rearrangement uses TRBV7-2 and TRBJ2-3; D ambiguous. V was trimmed by 2 bases and J by 3 bases, leaving 21 bases between them. This CDR3 is 18 amino acids long. CDR1 and CDR2 (germline): SGHTA, FQGNSA. The CDR3 nucleotides are TGTGCCAGCAGCTTAAAAGTAGGCTCTGGGTACCAGACAGATACGCAGTATTTT. This sequence encodes CASSLKVGSGYQTDTQYF.

The table lists this clonotype with many counts. The rearrangement uses TRBV5-1 and TRBJ2-3; TRBD2 matches at 11 bases. V gave up 2 bases and J gave up 2 bases; unmatched junction bases: 1. Germline V CDR1 and CDR2: SGHRS, YFSETQ. There are 15 residues in the CDR3. The CDR3 sequence: CASSLLAGDTDTQYF. The CDR3 DNA follows: TGCGCCAGCAGCTTACTAGCGGGAGACACAGATACGCAGTATTTT.

This clonotype was recorded at least ten times. The chain is built from TRBV19 and TRBJ1-1, with a weak D call TRBD1 (6 bases). CDR1 and CDR2 (germline): LNHDA, SQIVND (reference sequence). This CDR3 contains 12 residues. The ends were cut back, 7 bases at V and 4 bases at J, with 10 bases in the middle. For the CDR3, the DNA is TGTGCCAGTATCAAACAGGGCACTGAAGCTTTCTTT. Protein sequence: CASIKQGTEAFF. The variable domain in full, with the rest retrieved from reference TRBV19 and TRBJ1-1, is DGGITQSPKYLFRKEGQNVTLSCEQNLNHDAMYWYRQDPGQGLRLIYYSQIVNDFQKGDIAEGYSVSREKKESFPLTVTSAQKNPTAFYLCASIKQGTEAFFGQGTRLTVV.

This chain links TRBV7-3 with TRBJ2-1; 7 nucleotides line up with TRBD1. The CDR3 sequence is 13 residues long. The V gene's germline CDR1 is SGHTA and CDR2 FQGTGA. The V and J ends lost 5 bases and 7 bases, in that order; junction bases with no gene match: 5. CDR3 bases: TGTGCCAGCAGCCCCCCAGGGGGAAATGAGCAGTTCTTC. As protein: CASSPPGGNEQFF.

This clonotype was picked up a small number of times. The rearrangement uses TRBV4-3 and TRBJ2-4; D unresolved. Trimming left V 0 bases short and J 6 bases short, with 9 bases between. Germline loops: CDR1 LGHNA, CDR2 YSLEER. This CDR3 is 14 amino acids long. The CDR3 sequence: CASSQDSGSNIQYF. CDR3 coding DNA: TGCGCCAGCAGCCAAGATTCCGGGTCAAACATTCAGTACTTC.

The J gene is TRBJ2-2, the V gene TRBV6-5; D is possibly TRBD2 (6 bases). Trimming pared 2 bases from V and 0 bases from J, leaving 10 bases between. CDR3 size: 16 residues. Per the germline V gene, CDR1 is MNHEY and CDR2 is SVGAGI. The CDR3 DNA sequence: TGTGCCAGCAGTTACGAGCGGACTACGAACACCGGGGAGCTGTTTTTT. Its protein product is CASSYERTTNTGELFF.

The genes are TRBV7-9 and TRBJ2-5; D is ambiguous. The germline V gene has CDR1 SEHNR and CDR2 FQNEAQ (reference sequence). This CDR3 has 11 amino acids. V was trimmed by 7 bases and J by 4 bases, leaving 7 bases between them. The CDR3 region is CASTPGETQYF. Written as DNA, the CDR3 is TGTGCCAGCACGCCTGGAGAGACCCAGTACTTC. The variable domain in full, with the rest retrieved from reference TRBV7-9 and TRBJ2-5, is DTGVSQNPRHKITKRGQNVTFRCDPISEHNRLYWYRQTLGQGPEFLTYFQNEAQLEKSRLLSDRFSAERPKGSFSTLEIQRTEQGDSAMYLCASTPGETQYFGPGTRLLVL.

The CDR3 DNA reads as TGTGCCAGCAGCTTGACCCGGGACAGCCTCTACGAGCAGTACTTC. Its translation is CASSLTRDSLYEQYF. The rearrangement uses TRBV11-1 and TRBJ2-7, with 7 positions matching TRBD1. The CDR3 extends over 15 amino acids. Germline CDR1 is SGHAT and CDR2 is FQDESV (reference sequence). V trimming: 3 bases; J trimming: 3 bases; junction bases outside the gene matches: 8.

This clonotype was seen a few times. V and J are TRBV7-3 and TRBJ2-2, with D unclear. The CDR3 covers 13 residues. V shed 3 bases and J shed 5 bases, with 7 bases lying between them. Germline CDR1 and CDR2: SGHTA and FQGTGA. The CDR3 spells CASSFTGTGELFF. CDR3 nucleotides: TGTGCCAGCAGCTTTACCGGGACCGGGGAGCTGTTTTTT.

This sequence joins TRBV12-3 or TRBV12-4 and TRBJ2-7; D is undetermined. Trimming shortened V by 2 bases and J by 5 bases, and 7 bases separated the two germline ends. The CDR3 consists of 12 residues. The CDR3 protein is CASSLWPHEQYF. CDR3 bases: TGTGCCAGCAGTTTATGGCCACACGAGCAGTACTTC.

This rearrangement joins TRBV7-2 to TRBJ1-2; D not resolved. V was shortened by 3 bases and J by 8 bases, with 19 bases between the two germline ends. In germline, CDR1 is SGHTA, CDR2 FQGNSA. The CDR3 is 15 amino acids. The CDR3 DNA reads as TGTGCCAGCAGCTTTTCGACCCGACCACCCGAGGGCTACACCTTC. This sequence encodes CASSFSTRPPEGYTF.

This clonotype was seen a handful of times. This chain uses TRBV2 with TRBJ2-7; 8 bases align to TRBD1. V lost 9 bases and J lost 6; bases outside the gene matches: 16. Per the germline V gene, CDR1 is SNHLY and CDR2 is FYNNEI. This CDR3 region has 15 residues. The CDR3 coding sequence is TGTGCCAGTACCTCGACAGGGGCGGGGCCTGGCGAGCAGTACTTC. Its protein is CASTSTGAGPGEQYF.

In its sample, this clonotype was seen a few times. The J gene is TRBJ2-7, the V gene TRBV2; D not resolved. The V end lost 0 bases, the J end lost 3 bases, and 6 bases lay between the germline ends. Germline V gene lookup returns CDR1 SNHLY and CDR2 FYNNEI. The CDR3 is made up of 13 amino acids. CDR3 residues: CASSEAYHYEQYF. The CDR3 DNA is TGTGCCAGCAGTGAAGCCTACCACTACGAGCAGTACTTC.